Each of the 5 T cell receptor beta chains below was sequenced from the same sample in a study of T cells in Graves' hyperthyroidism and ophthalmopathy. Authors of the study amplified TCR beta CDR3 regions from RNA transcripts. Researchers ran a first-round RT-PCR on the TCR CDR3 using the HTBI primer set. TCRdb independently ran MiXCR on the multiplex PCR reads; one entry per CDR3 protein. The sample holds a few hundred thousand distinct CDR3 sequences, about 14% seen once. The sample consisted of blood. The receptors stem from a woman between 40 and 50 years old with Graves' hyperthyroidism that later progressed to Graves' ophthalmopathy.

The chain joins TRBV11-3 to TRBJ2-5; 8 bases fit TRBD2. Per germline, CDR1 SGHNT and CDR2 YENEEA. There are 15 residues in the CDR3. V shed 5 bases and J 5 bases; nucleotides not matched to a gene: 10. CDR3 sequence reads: CASSVSGGKEETQYF. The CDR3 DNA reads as TGTGCCAGCAGCGTCTCGGGGGGGAAAGAGGAGACCCAGTACTTC.

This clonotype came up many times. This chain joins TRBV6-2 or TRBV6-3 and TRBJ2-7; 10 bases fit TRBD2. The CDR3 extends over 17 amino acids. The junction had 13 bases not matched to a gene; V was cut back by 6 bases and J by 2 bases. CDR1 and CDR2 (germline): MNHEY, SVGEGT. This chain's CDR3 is CASRKRTGLAATYEQYF. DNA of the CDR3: TGTGCCAGCAGAAAAAGGACCGGACTAGCGGCGACCTACGAGCAGTACTTC.

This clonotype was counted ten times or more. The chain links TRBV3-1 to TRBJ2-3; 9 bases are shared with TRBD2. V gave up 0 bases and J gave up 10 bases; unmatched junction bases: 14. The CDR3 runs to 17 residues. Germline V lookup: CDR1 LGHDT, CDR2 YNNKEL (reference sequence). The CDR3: CASSQDTGLAGTSPQYF. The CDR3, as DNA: TGTGCCAGCAGCCAAGATACCGGGCTAGCGGGAACGTCGCCGCAGTATTTT.

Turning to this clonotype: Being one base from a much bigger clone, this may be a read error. The CDR3: CASSYAAGQGAPTDAQYF. The DNA of the CDR3 is TGTGCCAGCAGTTACGCGGCCGGACAGGGGGCCCCCACAGATGCGCAGTATTTT. The chain combines TRBV6-9 with TRBJ2-3, with 11 bases matching TRBD1. The CDR3 runs to 18 residues. The V gene's germline CDR1 is MNHGY and CDR2 SVAAGI.

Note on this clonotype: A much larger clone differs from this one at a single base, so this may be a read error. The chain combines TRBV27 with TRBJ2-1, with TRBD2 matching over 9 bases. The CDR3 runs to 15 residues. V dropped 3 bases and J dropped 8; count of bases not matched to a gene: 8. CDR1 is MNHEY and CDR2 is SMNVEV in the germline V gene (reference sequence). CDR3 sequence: CASSFRREGHHEQFF. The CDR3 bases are TGTGCCAGCAGTTTCAGGCGGGAGGGCCATCATGAGCAGTTCTTC.